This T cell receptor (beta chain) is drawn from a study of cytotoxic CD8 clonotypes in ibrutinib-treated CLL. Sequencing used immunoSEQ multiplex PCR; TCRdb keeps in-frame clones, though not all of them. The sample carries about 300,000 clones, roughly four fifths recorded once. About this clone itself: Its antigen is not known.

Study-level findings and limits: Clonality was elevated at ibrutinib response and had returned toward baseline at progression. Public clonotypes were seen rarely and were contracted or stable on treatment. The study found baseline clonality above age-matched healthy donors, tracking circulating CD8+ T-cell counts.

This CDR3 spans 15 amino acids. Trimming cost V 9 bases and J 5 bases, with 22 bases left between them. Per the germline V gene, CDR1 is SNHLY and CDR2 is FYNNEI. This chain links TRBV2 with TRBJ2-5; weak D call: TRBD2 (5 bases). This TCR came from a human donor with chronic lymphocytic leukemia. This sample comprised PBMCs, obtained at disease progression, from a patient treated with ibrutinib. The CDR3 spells CARTTGIPPRETQYF. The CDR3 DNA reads TGTGCCAGAACGACCGGGATCCCCCCCCGGGAGACCCAGTACTTC. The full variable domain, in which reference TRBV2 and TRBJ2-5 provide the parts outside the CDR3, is EPEVTQTPSHQVTQMGQEVILRCVPISNHLYFYWYRQILGQKVEFLVSFYNNEISEKSEIFDDQFSVERPDGSNFTLKIRSTKLEDSAMYFCARTTGIPPRETQYFGPGTRLLVL.